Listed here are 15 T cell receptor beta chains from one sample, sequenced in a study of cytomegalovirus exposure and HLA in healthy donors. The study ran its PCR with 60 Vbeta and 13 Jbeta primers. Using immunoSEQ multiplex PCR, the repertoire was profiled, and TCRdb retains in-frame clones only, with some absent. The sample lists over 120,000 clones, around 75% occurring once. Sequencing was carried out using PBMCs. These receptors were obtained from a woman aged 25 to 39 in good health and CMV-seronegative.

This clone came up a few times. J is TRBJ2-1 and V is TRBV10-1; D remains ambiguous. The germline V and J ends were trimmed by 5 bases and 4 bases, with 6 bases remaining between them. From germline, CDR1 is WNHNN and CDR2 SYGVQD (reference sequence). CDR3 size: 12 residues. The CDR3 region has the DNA TGCGCCAGCAGTACAAGTTACAATGAGCAGTTCTTC. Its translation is CASSTSYNEQFF.

Written as DNA, the CDR3 is TGTGCCAGCAAATACTCTGGGGCCAACGTCCTGACTTTC. It codes for CASKYSGANVLTF. This rearrangement joins TRBV2 to TRBJ2-6; D uncertain. Germline lookup yields CDR1 SNHLY and CDR2 FYNNEI. This CDR3 region has 13 residues. Trimming stripped 7 bases from V and 0 bases from J, with 4 bases between. The full variable domain, rest sourced from reference TRBV2 and TRBJ2-6, is EPEVTQTPSHQVTQMGQEVILRCVPISNHLYFYWYRQILGQKVEFLVSFYNNEISEKSEIFDDQFSVERPDGSNFTLKIRSTKLEDSAMYFCASKYSGANVLTFGAGSRLTVL.

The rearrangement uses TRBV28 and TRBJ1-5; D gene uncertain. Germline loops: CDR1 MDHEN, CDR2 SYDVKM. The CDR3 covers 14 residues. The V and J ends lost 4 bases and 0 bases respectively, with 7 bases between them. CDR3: CASSWSNSNQPQHF. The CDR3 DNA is TGTGCCAGCAGTTGGAGCAATAGCAATCAGCCCCAGCATTTT.

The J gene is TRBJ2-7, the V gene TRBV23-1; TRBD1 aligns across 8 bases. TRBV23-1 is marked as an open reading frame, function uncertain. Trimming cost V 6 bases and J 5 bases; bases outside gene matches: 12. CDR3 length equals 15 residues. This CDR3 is CASSCTGTGSNEQYF. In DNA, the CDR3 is TGCGCCAGCAGCTGTACCGGGACAGGATCTAACGAGCAGTACTTC.

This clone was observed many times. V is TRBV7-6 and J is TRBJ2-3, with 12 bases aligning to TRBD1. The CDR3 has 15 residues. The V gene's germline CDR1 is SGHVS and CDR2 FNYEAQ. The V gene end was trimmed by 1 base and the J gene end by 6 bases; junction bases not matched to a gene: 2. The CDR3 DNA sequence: TGTGCCAGCAGCTTAGGAGGGACAGGGGGCGATACGCAGTATTTT. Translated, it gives CASSLGGTGGDTQYF.

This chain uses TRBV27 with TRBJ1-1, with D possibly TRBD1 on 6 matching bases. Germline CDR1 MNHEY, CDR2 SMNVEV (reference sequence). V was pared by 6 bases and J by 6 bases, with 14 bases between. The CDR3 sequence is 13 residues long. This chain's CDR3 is CASRPYRDPEAFF. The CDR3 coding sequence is TGTGCCAGCAGGCCGTACAGGGACCCTGAAGCTTTCTTT.

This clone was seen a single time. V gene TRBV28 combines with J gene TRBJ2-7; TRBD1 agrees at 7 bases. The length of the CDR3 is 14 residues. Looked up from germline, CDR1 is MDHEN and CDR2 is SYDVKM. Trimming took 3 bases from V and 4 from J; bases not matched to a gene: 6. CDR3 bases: TGTGCCAGCAGTTTCTTCACAGGGGAGTACGAGCAGTACTTC. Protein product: CASSFFTGEYEQYF.

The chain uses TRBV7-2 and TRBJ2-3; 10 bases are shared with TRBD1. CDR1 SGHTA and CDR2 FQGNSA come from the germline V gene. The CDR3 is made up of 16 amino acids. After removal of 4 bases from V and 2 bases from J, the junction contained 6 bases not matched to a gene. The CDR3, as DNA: TGTGCCAGCAGCTCCCGGACAGGGGGGATCACAGATACGCAGTATTTT. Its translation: CASSSRTGGITDTQYF.

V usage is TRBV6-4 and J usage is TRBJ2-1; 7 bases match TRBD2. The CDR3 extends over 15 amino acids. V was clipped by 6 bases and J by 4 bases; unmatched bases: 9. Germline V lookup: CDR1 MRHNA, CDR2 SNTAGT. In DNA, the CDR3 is TGTGCCAGCAGCGATCTAGCGGACCCTTACAATGAGCAGTTCTTC. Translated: CASSDLADPYNEQFF.

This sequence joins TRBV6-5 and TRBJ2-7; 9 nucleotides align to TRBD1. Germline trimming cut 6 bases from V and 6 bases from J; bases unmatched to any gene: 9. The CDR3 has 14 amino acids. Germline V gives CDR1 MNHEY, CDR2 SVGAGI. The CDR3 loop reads CASRRADRGGEQYF. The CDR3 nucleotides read TGTGCCAGCAGAAGGGCTGACAGGGGGGGCGAGCAGTACTTC.

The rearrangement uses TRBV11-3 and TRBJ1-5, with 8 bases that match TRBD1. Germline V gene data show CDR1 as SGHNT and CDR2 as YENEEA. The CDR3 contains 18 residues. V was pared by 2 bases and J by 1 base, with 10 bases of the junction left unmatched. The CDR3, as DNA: TGTGCCAGCAGCTTACCTCGGGGACAGGCTGAGAGCAATCAGCCCCAGCATTTT. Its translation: CASSLPRGQAESNQPQHF.

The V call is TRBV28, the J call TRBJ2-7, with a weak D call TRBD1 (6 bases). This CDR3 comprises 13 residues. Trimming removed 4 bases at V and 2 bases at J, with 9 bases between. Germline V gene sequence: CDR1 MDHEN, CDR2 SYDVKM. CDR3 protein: CASSYPGAYEQYF. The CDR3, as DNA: TGTGCCAGCAGTTATCCAGGGGCCTACGAGCAGTACTTC. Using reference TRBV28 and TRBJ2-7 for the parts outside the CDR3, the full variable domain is DVKVTQSSRYLVKRTGEKVFLECVQDMDHENMFWYRQDPGLGLRLIYFSYDVKMKEKGDIPEGYSVSREKKERFSLILESASTNQTSMYLCASSYPGAYEQYFGPGTRLTVT.

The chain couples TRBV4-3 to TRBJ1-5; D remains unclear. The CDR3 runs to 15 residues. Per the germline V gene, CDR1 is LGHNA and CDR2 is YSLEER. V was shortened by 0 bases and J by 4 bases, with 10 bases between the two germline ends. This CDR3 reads CASSQEWSGNQPQHF. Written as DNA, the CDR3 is TGCGCCAGCAGCCAAGAATGGTCGGGGAATCAGCCCCAGCATTTT.

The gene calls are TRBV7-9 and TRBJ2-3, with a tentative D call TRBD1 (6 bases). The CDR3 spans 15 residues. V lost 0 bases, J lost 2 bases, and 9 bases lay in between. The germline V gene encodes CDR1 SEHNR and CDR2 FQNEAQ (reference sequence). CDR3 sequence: CASSLAQGNTDTQYF. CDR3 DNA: TGTGCCAGCAGCTTAGCACAGGGAAACACAGATACGCAGTATTTT.

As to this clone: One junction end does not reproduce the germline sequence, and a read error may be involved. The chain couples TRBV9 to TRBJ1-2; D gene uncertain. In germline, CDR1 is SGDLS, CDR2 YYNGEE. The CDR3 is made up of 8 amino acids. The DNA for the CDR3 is TGTGCCAGCAGCGTAGGGCACTTC. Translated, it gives CASSVGHF.